A single sample gave rise to the 4 T cell receptor beta chains below, sequenced in a study of blood T cell repertoires in COVID-19. Here immunoSEQ multiplex PCR was the method, and the copy in TCRdb shows in-frame clones only, minus some. The table has a few hundred thousand clones, roughly 90% seen once. The sequencing input was PBMCs or T cells enriched from blood (not recorded which). The receptor source for this set is a woman aged 18-29 years with acute COVID-19.

The V and J genes are TRBV19 and TRBJ2-3, with D tentatively TRBD2 (6 bases). The CDR3 is 12 residues long. V gave up 3 bases and J gave up 14 bases, with 15 bases separating them. Germline lookup yields CDR1 LNHDA and CDR2 SQIVND (reference sequence). The CDR3 loop is CASSMGTGVVYF. In DNA, the CDR3 is TGTGCCAGTAGTATGGGAACGGGAGTTGTGTATTTT.

V and J are TRBV9 and TRBJ2-7, with 10 positions matching TRBD1. CDR3 length equals 17 residues. V was clipped by 3 bases and J by 0 bases; unmatched bases: 9. Germline CDR1 and CDR2: SGDLS and YYNGEE. CDR3 residues: CASSEGAGTGASYEQYF. The CDR3, as DNA: TGTGCCAGCAGCGAGGGGGCCGGGACAGGGGCCTCCTACGAGCAGTACTTC.

The genes are TRBV30 and TRBJ2-3; 7 bases are a match to TRBD2. The V gene end was trimmed by 1 base and the J gene end by 5 bases; junction bases not matched to a gene: 3. CDR3 size: 13 residues. CDR1 is GTSNPN and CDR2 is SVGIG in the germline V gene (reference sequence). CDR3 nucleotide sequence: TGTGCCTGGAGTGGACTAGCAGTAGATACGCAGTATTTT. This gives the protein CAWSGLAVDTQYF. Using reference TRBV30 and TRBJ2-3 for the parts outside the CDR3, the full variable domain is SQTIHQWPATLVQPVGSPLSLECTVEGTSNPNLYWYRQAAGRGLQLLFYSVGIGQISSEVPQNLSASRPQDRQFILSSKKLLLSDSGFYLCAWSGLAVDTQYFGPGTRLTVL.

The J gene is TRBJ2-7, the V gene TRBV12-5, with 7 bases matching TRBD1. V lost 0 bases to trimming and J lost 5 bases; unmatched junction nucleotides: 10. The CDR3 covers 16 residues. CDR1 and CDR2 from the germline V gene are LGHNT and FRNRAP. The chain's CDR3 is CASGLVLGQGVDEQYF. CDR3 DNA sequence: TGTGCTAGTGGTTTGGTACTAGGTCAGGGGGTGGACGAGCAGTACTTC.